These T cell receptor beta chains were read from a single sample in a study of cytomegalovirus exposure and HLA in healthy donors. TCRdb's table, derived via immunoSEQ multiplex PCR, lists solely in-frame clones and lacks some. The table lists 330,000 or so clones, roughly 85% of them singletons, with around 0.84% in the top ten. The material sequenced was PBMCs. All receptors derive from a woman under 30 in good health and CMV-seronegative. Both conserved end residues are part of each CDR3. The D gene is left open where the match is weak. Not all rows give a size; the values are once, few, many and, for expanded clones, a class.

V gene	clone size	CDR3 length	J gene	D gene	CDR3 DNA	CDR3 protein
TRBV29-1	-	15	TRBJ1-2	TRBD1	TGCAGCGTTGAAGGGCCCGAAGGGACAGGAAATGGCTACACCTTC	CSVEGPEGTGNGYTF
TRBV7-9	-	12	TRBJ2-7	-	TGTGCCAGCAGCTTTGAGGGTTACGAGCAGTACTTC	CASSFEGYEQYF
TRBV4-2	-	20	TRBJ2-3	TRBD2	TGTGCCAGCAGCCAAGAAGGCCCGAGGACTAGCGGGATGAGCACAGATACGCAGTATTTT	CASSQEGPRTSGMSTDTQYF
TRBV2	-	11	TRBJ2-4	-	TGTGCCAGCAGTGTGTCGAACATTCAGTACTTC	CASSVSNIQYF
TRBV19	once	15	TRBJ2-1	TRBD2	TGTGCCAGTAGTAAACTACTAGCGGGAGAAGATGAGCAGTTCTTC	CASSKLLAGEDEQFF
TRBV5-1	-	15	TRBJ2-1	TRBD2	TGCGCCAGCAGCTCCGGACTAGCGGGAGGACATGAGCAGTTCTTC	CASSSGLAGGHEQFF
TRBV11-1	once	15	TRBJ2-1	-	TGTGCCAGCAGCTTAAGGGCTAGCGACCACAATGAGCAGTTCTTC	CASSLRASDHNEQFF
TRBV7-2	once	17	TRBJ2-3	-	TGTGCCAGCAGCGAGAGAGCGTCTGCGCAATTCACAGATACGCAGTATTTT	CASSERASAQFTDTQYF
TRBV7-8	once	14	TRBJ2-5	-	TGTGCCAGCAGCGCGACGGGACTTCAAGAGACCCAGTACTTC	CASSATGLQETQYF
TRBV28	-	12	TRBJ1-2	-	TGTGCCAGCAAGGCAGGTCTCTATGGCTACACCTTC	CASKAGLYGYTF
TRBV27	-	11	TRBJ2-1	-	TGTGCCAGCATCGGGGTCAATGAGCAGTTCTTC	CASIGVNEQFF
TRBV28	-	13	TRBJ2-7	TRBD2	TGTGCCAGCAGGGCGGGGGGATCCTACGAGCAGTACTTC	CASRAGGSYEQYF
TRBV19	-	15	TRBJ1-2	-	TGTGCCAGTAGGGACCAGGGGAGGGGTCTCTATGGCTACACCTTC	CASRDQGRGLYGYTF
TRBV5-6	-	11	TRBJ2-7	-	TGTGCCAGCAGCTTGGTCGGGGAGCAGTACTTC	CASSLVGEQYF
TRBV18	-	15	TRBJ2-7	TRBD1	TGTGCCAGCTCAGCGACCGGGACAGGAGATTACGAGCAGTACTTC	CASSATGTGDYEQYF
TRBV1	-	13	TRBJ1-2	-	TGCACCAGCAGCCAAGGGAGGTGTCTTCGCTACACCTTC	CTSSQGRCLRYTF
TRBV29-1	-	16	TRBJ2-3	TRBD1	TGCAGCGTTGAAGGGGGGGACAGGGGAGACACAGATACGCAGTATTTT	CSVEGGDRGDTDTQYF
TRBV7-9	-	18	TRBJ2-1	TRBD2	TGTGCCAGCAGCTTAGGAATTATGGCGGGAGGTACGAAAAATGAGCAGTTCTTC	CASSLGIMAGGTKNEQFF
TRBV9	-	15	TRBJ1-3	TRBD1	TGTGCCAGCAGCGTAGGGGCAGGGGGCGGGAACACCATATATTTT	CASSVGAGGGNTIYF
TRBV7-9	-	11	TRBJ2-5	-	TGTGCCAGCAGCTCCCTGGAGACCCAGTACTTC	CASSSLETQYF
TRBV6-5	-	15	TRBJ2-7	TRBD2	TGTGCCAGCAGTTCTCGACTAGCGGGAGCTAACGAGCAGTACTTC	CASSSRLAGANEQYF
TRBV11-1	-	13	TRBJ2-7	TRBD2	TGTGCCAGCAGCACCCGGGGGGTAGCCGAGCAGTACTTC	CASSTRGVAEQYF
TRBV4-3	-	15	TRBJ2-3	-	TGCGCCAGCAGCCAAGATGGCGGATCCACAGATACGCAGTATTTT	CASSQDGGSTDTQYF
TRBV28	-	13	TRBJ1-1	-	TGTGCCAGCAGTATAACAGGGTTCACTGAAGCTTTCTTT	CASSITGFTEAFF
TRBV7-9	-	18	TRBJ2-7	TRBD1	TGTGCCAGCAGCTTAGCGAGGGAGGGGACAGGGAGCTCCTACGAGCAGTACTTC	CASSLAREGTGSSYEQYF
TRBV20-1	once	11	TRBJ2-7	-	TGCAGTAACTTACCGGGGTACGAGCAGTACTTC	CSNLPGYEQYF
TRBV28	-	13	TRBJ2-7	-	TGTGCCAGCAGTGACAGGCCGTCCTACGAGCAGTACTTC	CASSDRPSYEQYF